This T cell receptor beta chain was recovered during a study of blood T cell repertoires in COVID-19. The data were produced by immunoSEQ multiplex PCR, yet TCRdb's version contains in-frame clones alone and is incomplete. The data show fewer than 80,000 clones, more than 90% seen once. Sequences were obtained from peripheral blood. The TCR comes from a human donor in a cohort sampled during active COVID-19.

CDR3 loop: CASSPPLGRESPLHF. CDR3 sequence (DNA): TGTGCCAGCTCACCACCCTTGGGCAGGGAATCACCCCTCCACTTT. This chain joins TRBV18 and TRBJ1-6; D is possibly TRBD1 (5 bases). CDR1 and CDR2 from the germline V gene are KGHSH and LQKENI. Trimming shortened V by 0 bases and J by 10 bases, and 13 bases separated the two germline ends. CDR3 size: 15 residues.